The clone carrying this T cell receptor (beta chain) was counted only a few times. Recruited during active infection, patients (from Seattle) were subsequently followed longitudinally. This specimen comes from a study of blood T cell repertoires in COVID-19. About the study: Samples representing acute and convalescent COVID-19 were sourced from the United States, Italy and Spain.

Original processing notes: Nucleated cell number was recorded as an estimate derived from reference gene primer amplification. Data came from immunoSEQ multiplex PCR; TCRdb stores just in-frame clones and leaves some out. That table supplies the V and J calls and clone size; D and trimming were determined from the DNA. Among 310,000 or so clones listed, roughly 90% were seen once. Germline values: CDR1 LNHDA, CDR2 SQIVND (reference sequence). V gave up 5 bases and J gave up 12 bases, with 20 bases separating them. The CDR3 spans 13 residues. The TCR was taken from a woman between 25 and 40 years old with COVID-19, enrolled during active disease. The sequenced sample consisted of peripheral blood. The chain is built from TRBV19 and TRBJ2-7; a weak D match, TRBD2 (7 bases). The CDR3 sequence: CASSSSGGGGMYF. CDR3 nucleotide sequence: TGTGCCAGTAGTTCCTCCGGGGGCGGGGGTATGTACTTC.